The 21 T cell receptor beta chains below come from one sample, sequenced in a study of blood T cell repertoires in COVID-19. Using immunoSEQ multiplex PCR, the repertoire was profiled, and TCRdb retains in-frame clones only, with some absent. The data hold roughly 120,000 clones, with more than 80% observed a single time. The sample consisted of peripheral blood. The receptors derive from a woman older than 75 with COVID-19, enrolled during active disease.

The rearrangement links TRBV4-2 to TRBJ1-2; 10 positions match TRBD1. Germline CDR1 reads LGHNA; CDR2 reads YNFKEQ. CDR3 length: 18 residues. V was pared by 4 bases and J by 0 bases, with 11 bases of the junction left unmatched. Here the CDR3 reads CASSPSGDRGHTNYGYTF. In DNA, the CDR3 is TGTGCCAGCAGCCCATCGGGGGACAGGGGACATACTAACTATGGCTACACCTTC.

This clone was picked up a small number of times. V is TRBV11-3 and J is TRBJ2-1, with TRBD2 matching over 14 bases. Germline lookup yields CDR1 SGHNT and CDR2 YENEEA. The CDR3 spans 19 residues. V shed 5 bases and J 8 bases; nucleotides not matched to a gene: 17. CDR3 residues: CASSAGQGRTSGRTHEQFF. DNA for the CDR3: TGTGCCAGCAGCGCAGGACAGGGGAGGACTAGCGGGAGGACCCATGAGCAGTTCTTC.

This clone occurred once. The rearrangement links TRBV5-4 to TRBJ2-7; 12 bases are a match to TRBD2. The CDR3 extends over 15 amino acids. The V gene end was trimmed by 4 bases and the J gene end by 3 bases; junction bases not matched to a gene: 5. Germline V gene data show CDR1 as SGHNT and CDR2 as YYREEE (reference sequence). The CDR3 loop reads CASSAQTSGSYEQYF. The CDR3 nucleotides read TGTGCCAGCAGCGCCCAGACTAGCGGGAGCTACGAGCAGTACTTC.

The CDR3, as DNA: TGTGCCAGCAGCCAAGATCGGTATTACGAGCAGTACTTC. It codes for CASSQDRYYEQYF. The chain couples TRBV4-2 to TRBJ2-7; D remains unclear. Germline CDR1 LGHNA, CDR2 YNFKEQ. With 0 bases removed from V and 4 bases from J, the gap between germline ends came to 7 bases. CDR3 size: 13 residues.

This rearrangement joins TRBV28 to TRBJ1-1, with 8 bases aligning to TRBD1. The V gene's germline CDR1 is MDHEN and CDR2 SYDVKM. The V and J ends lost 7 bases and 11 bases, in that order; junction bases with no gene match: 21. The CDR3 covers 16 residues. The DNA of the CDR3 is TGTGCCAGCATCATATCCGGCGGACAGGGAGCATCTTACGCTTTCTTT. Its translation: CASIISGGQGASYAFF.

The CDR3 protein is CASSFGGSYYEQYF. Here the CDR3 DNA reads TGTGCCAGCAGCTTCGGGGGGTCTTACTACGAGCAGTACTTC. The chain combines TRBV5-8 with TRBJ2-7; 7 nucleotides align to TRBD2. This CDR3 region has 14 residues. With 2 bases clipped from V and 3 bases from J, the junction kept 5 bases outside the gene matches. In germline, CDR1 is SGHTS, CDR2 YDEGEE.

This chain joins TRBV5-1 and TRBJ1-3; 7 bases are a match to TRBD1. V trimming: 0 bases; J trimming: 2 bases; junction bases outside the gene matches: 5. The CDR3 has 16 residues. The germline gives CDR1 SGHRS, CDR2 YFSETQ. The CDR3 region has the DNA TGCGCCAGCAGCTTGGGAGGACAGGCAACTGGAAACACCATATATTTT. Protein: CASSLGGQATGNTIYF.

This clone has just one count. The chain has TRBV11-3 and TRBJ2-5; D might be TRBD2 (6 bases). Looked up from germline, CDR1 is SGHNT and CDR2 is YENEEA. This CDR3 has 13 amino acids. V gave up 3 bases and J gave up 5 bases, with 10 bases separating them. CDR3 sequence reads: CASSLGAGETQYF. CDR3 nucleotides: TGTGCCAGCAGCTTGGGTGCGGGGGAGACCCAGTACTTC.

The chain couples TRBV2 to TRBJ1-4, with D tentatively TRBD1 (6 bases). This CDR3 is 15 amino acids long. With 6 bases removed from V and 7 bases from J, the gap between germline ends came to 18 bases. Germline-derived CDR1 and CDR2 are SNHLY and FYNNEI. This CDR3 is CASRPTGPSLEKLFF. The CDR3 DNA is TGTGCCAGCAGGCCGACAGGTCCGTCTCTTGAAAAACTGTTTTTT.

V usage is TRBV6-5 and J usage is TRBJ2-6, with D unclear. Germline V lookup: CDR1 MNHEY, CDR2 SVGAGI. Trimming took off 5 bases at V and 1 base at J, with 6 bases between the two ends. The CDR3 covers 14 residues. The CDR3 sequence: CASSMESGANVLTF. CDR3 nucleotide sequence: TGTGCCAGCAGTATGGAGTCTGGGGCCAACGTCCTGACTTTC.

V is TRBV27 and J is TRBJ1-2, with no clear D. V shed 5 bases and J shed 0 bases, with 7 bases lying between them. Germline loops: CDR1 MNHEY, CDR2 SMNVEV (reference sequence). This CDR3 contains 13 residues. The CDR3 sequence: CASSPTTNYGYTF. In DNA form, the CDR3 reads TGTGCCAGCAGTCCCACAACTAACTATGGCTACACCTTC.

This clone was found many times. V is TRBV19 and J is TRBJ1-5, with 7 bases matching TRBD1. The V gene's germline CDR1 is LNHDA and CDR2 SQIVND (reference sequence). The CDR3 loop spans 14 amino acids. V lost 2 bases and J lost 5; bases outside the gene matches: 3. The CDR3 loop reads CASSIITGDQPQHF. CDR3 bases: TGTGCCAGTAGTATAATAACAGGGGATCAGCCCCAGCATTTT. Filled out from reference TRBV19 and TRBJ1-5, the complete variable domain reads DGGITQSPKYLFRKEGQNVTLSCEQNLNHDAMYWYRQDPGQGLRLIYYSQIVNDFQKGDIAEGYSVSREKKESFPLTVTSAQKNPTAFYLCASSIITGDQPQHFGDGTRLSIL.

This clone was counted between two and nine times. J is TRBJ1-1 and V is TRBV6-6; D gene unclear. Germline CDR1 reads MNHNY; CDR2 reads SVGAGI (reference sequence). The ends were cut back, 5 bases at V and 0 bases at J, with 7 bases in the middle. The CDR3 extends over 13 amino acids. CDR3 in DNA: TGTGCCAGCAGTCCACAGATGAACACTGAAGCTTTCTTT. It codes for CASSPQMNTEAFF.

This chain uses TRBV3-1 (or the pseudogene TRBV3-2) with TRBJ1-1; possibly TRBD1 for D (6 bases). Germline lookup yields CDR1 LGHDT and CDR2 YNNKEL (reference sequence). Trimming shortened V by 4 bases and J by 1 base, and 13 bases separated the two germline ends. The CDR3 spans 15 residues. The chain's CDR3 is CASSRRRGGNTEAFF. The CDR3 DNA follows: TGTGCCAGCAGCCGTCGCCGAGGGGGGAACACTGAAGCTTTCTTT.

The chain combines TRBV10-3 with TRBJ2-3, with 8 bases that match TRBD2. Germline V gene data show CDR1 as ENHRY and CDR2 as SYGVKD. After removal of 6 bases from V and 4 bases from J, the junction contained 9 bases not matched to a gene. The CDR3 loop spans 15 amino acids. The DNA of the CDR3 is TGTGCCATCAGGGCACTAGCGGTAGAGGCAGATACGCAGTATTTT. Its protein is CAIRALAVEADTQYF.

This chain joins TRBV5-4 and TRBJ2-1; 12 bases agree with TRBD2. There are 17 residues in the CDR3. The germline CDR1 and CDR2 sequences are SGHNT and YYREEE (reference sequence). J gave up 5 bases and V 0 bases, and 6 bases lay outside the gene matches. CDR3: CASSLGFTSGRHNEQFF. The CDR3 nucleotides read TGTGCCAGCAGCTTGGGATTCACTAGCGGGAGGCACAATGAGCAGTTCTTC.

This clone was found once. The chain links TRBV4-3 to TRBJ2-7, with no clear D. Trimming shortened V by 1 base and J by 1 base, and 5 bases separated the two germline ends. CDR1 and CDR2 (germline): LGHNA, YSLEER. The CDR3 has 13 amino acids. The CDR3 is CASSQGRSYEQYF. The CDR3 region has the DNA TGCGCCAGCAGCCAAGGCAGATCCTACGAGCAGTACTTC.

The CDR3 here is CASSQVGTEGYTF. The CDR3 region has the DNA TGCGCCAGCAGCCAAGTTGGCACGGAGGGGTACACCTTC. The chain uses TRBV4-3 and TRBJ1-2, with TRBD1 as a possible D gene (5 bases). Trimming took off 1 base at V and 11 bases at J, with 14 bases between the two ends. Germline CDR1 is LGHNA and CDR2 is YSLEER. The CDR3 length is 13 residues.

The chain employs TRBV9 and TRBJ2-3; maybe TRBD2 (6 bases). From germline, CDR1 is SGDLS and CDR2 YYNGEE. The CDR3 covers 15 residues. Trimming left V 5 bases short and J 0 bases short, with 13 bases between. CDR3 in amino acids: CASRRSGLSTDTQYF. In nucleotides, the CDR3 is TGTGCCAGCAGAAGAAGCGGGCTTAGCACAGATACGCAGTATTTT.

The CDR3 bases are TGTGCCAGCAGTATAACTGATAATCAGCCCCAGCATTTT. Translated, it gives CASSITDNQPQHF. The chain joins TRBV25-1 to TRBJ1-5; D gene unclear. This CDR3 region has 13 residues. Deletions cut 5 bases from V and 4 bases from J, with 9 bases between. The V gene's germline CDR1 is MGHDK and CDR2 SYGVNS.

V usage is TRBV7-2 and J usage is TRBJ1-5; D ambiguous. Per germline, CDR1 SGHTA and CDR2 FQGNSA. The CDR3 runs to 16 residues. The V end was cut by 3 bases, the J end by 4 bases, with 16 bases between. CDR3 nucleotides: TGTGCCAGCAGCTTCTGGGCAGGTTCATGGAATCAGCCCCAGCATTTT. Amino acid sequence: CASSFWAGSWNQPQHF.